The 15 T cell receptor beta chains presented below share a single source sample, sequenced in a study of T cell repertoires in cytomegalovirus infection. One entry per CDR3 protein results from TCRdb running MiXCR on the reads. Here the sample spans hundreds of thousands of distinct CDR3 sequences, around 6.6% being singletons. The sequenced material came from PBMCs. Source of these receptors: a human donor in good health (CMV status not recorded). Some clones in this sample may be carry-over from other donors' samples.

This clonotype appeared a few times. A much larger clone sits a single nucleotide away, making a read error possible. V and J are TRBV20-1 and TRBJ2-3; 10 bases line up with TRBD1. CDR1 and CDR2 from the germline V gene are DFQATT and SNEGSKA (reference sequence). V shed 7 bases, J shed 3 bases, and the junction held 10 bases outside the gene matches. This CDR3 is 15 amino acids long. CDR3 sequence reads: CSVARTGGKTDTQYF. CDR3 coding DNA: TGCAGTGTCGCCCGGACAGGGGGTAAAACAGATACGCAGTATTTT.

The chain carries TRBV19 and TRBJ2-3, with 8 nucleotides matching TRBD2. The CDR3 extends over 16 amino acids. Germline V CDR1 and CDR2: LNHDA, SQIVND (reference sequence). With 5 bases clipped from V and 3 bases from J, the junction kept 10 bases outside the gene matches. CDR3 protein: CASSAPRGGVTDTQYF. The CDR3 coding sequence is TGTGCCAGTAGTGCCCCTCGGGGGGGGGTAACAGATACGCAGTATTTT.

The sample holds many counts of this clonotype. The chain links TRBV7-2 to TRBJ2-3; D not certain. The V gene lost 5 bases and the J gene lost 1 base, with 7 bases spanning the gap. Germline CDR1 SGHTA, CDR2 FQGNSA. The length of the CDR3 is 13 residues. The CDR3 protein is CASSEQGTDTQYF. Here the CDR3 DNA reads TGTGCCAGCAGCGAGCAGGGCACAGATACGCAGTATTTT.

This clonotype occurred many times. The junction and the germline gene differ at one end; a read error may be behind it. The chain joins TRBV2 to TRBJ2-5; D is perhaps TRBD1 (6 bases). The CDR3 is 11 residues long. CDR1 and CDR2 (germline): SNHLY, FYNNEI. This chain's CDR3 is CASSQHREGSF. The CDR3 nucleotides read TGTGCCAGCAGTCAACACAGGGAAGGTTCCTTC. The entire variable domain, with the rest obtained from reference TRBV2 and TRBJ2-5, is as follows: EPEVTQTPSHQVTQMGQEVILRCVPISNHLYFYWYRQILGQKVEFLVSFYNNEISEKSEIFDDQFSVERPDGSNFTLKIRSTKLEDSAMYFCASSQHREGSFGPGTRLLVL.

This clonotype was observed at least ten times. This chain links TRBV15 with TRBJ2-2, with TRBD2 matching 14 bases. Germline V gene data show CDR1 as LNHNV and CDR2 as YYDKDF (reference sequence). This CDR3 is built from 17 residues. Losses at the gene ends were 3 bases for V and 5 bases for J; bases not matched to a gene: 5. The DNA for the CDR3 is TGTGCCACCAGCAGCCGACTAGCGGGGGGGAAGACCGGGGAGCTGTTTTTT. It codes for CATSSRLAGGKTGELFF.

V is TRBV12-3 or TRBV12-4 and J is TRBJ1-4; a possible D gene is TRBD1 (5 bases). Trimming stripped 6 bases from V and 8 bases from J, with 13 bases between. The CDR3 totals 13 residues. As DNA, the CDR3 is TGTGCCAGCAGCCTCTCAGGGATCGAAAAACTGTTTTTT. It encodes CASSLSGIEKLFF.

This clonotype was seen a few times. The CDR3: CASSFPLGLGDTQYF. The CDR3 DNA reads as TGTGCCAGCAGTTTCCCCCTGGGGTTGGGGGATACGCAGTATTTT. The rearrangement uses TRBV28 and TRBJ2-3; D is unclear. This CDR3 comprises 15 residues. Trimming removed 3 bases from V and 6 bases from J, with 16 bases in between. CDR1 is MDHEN, CDR2 SYDVKM, per germline.

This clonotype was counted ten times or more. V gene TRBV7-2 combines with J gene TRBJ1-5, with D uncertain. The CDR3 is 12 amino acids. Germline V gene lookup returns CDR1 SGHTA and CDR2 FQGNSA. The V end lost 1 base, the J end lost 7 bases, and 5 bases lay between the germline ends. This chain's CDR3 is CASSLGGQPQHF. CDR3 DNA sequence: TGTGCCAGCAGCTTAGGGGGACAGCCCCAGCATTTT.

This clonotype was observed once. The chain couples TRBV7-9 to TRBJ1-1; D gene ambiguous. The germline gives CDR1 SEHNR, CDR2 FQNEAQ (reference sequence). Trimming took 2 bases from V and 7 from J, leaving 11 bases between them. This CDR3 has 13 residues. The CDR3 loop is CASSLMASGEAFF. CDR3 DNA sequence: TGTGCCAGCAGCTTAATGGCCAGTGGTGAAGCTTTCTTT. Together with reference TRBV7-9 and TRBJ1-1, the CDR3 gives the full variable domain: DTGVSQNPRHKITKRGQNVTFRCDPISEHNRLYWYRQTLGQGPEFLTYFQNEAQLEKSRLLSDRFSAERPKGSFSTLEIQRTEQGDSAMYLCASSLMASGEAFFGQGTRLTVV.

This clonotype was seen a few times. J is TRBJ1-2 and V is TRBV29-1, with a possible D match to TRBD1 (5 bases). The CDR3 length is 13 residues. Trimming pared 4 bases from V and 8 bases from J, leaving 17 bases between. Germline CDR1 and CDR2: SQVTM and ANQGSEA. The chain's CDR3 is CSVVVEQVGGYTF. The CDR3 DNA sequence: TGCAGCGTTGTAGTAGAACAGGTGGGCGGCTACACCTTC. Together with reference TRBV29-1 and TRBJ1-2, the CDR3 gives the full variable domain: SAVISQKPSRDICQRGTSLTIQCQVDSQVTMMFWYRQQPGQSLTLIATANQGSEATYESGFVIDKFPISRPNLTFSTLTVSNMSPEDSSIYLCSVVVEQVGGYTFGSGTRLTVV.

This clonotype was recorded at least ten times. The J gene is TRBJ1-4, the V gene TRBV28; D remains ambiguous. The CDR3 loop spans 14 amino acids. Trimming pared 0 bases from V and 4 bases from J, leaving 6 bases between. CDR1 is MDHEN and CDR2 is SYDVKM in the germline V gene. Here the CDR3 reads CASSLWADNEKLFF. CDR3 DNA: TGTGCCAGCAGTTTATGGGCCGATAATGAAAAACTGTTTTTT.

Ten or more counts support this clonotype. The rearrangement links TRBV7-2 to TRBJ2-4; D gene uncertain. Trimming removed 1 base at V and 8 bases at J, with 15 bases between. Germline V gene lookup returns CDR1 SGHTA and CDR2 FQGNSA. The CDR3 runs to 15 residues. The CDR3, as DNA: TGTGCCAGCAGCTTAGGATTGGCCCCTCGGGACATTCAGTACTTC. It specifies CASSLGLAPRDIQYF.

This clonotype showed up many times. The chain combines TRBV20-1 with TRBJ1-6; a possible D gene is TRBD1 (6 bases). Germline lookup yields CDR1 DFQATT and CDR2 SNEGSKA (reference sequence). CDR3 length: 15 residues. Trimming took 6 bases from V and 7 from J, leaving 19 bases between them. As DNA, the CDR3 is TGCAGTGCCACCACAGGGTCCCGTGGAAATTCACCCCTCCACTTT. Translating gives CSATTGSRGNSPLHF.

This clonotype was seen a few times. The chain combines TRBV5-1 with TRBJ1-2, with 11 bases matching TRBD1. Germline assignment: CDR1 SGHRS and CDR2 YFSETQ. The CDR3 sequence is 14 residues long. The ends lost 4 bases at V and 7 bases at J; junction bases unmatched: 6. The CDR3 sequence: CASSPADRGLGYTF. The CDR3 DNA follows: TGCGCCAGCAGCCCCGCGGACAGGGGGCTTGGCTACACCTTC.

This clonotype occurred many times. CDR3 loop: CASSLDIQQPEQYF. CDR3 DNA: TGTGCCAGCAGTTTGGACATCCAGCAACCCGAGCAGTACTTC. The gene calls are TRBV6-1 and TRBJ2-7; tentatively, D is TRBD1 (5 bases). This CDR3 comprises 14 residues. Germline-derived CDR1 and CDR2 are MNHNS and SASEGT. Trimming removed 5 bases from V and 6 bases from J, with 17 bases in between.